This passage covers 11 T cell receptor beta chains from one sample sequenced in a study of OX40 agonist ivuxolimab in advanced cancers. Produced via immunoSEQ multiplex PCR; TCRdb's table is partial and in-frame only. The table has around 80,000 clones, about 87% seen once. Sequencing was performed on CD4+ or CD8+ T cells sorted from blood, taken in a trial of the OX40 agonist ivuxolimab. These receptors came from an adult with an advanced solid tumor such as melanoma, head and neck, liver or kidney cancer.

This chain connects TRBV6-1 to TRBJ2-3; TRBD1 matches at 7 bases. V dropped 1 base and J dropped 2; count of bases not matched to a gene: 3. CDR1 and CDR2 from the germline V gene are MNHNS and SASEGT. This CDR3 region has 15 residues. In nucleotides, the CDR3 is TGTGCCAGCAGTGAAGGGGACAGCCTCACAGATACGCAGTATTTT. This encodes CASSEGDSLTDTQYF.

The V gene is TRBV4-2, the J gene TRBJ2-1; 8 positions agree with TRBD1. CDR1 LGHNA and CDR2 YNFKEQ come from the germline V gene. The CDR3 runs 17 residues. J was trimmed by 3 bases and V by 1 base; bases with no gene match: 8. DNA of the CDR3: TGTGCCAGCAGCCAAGCAACGCAGGGGGCAGGCTACAATGAGCAGTTCTTC. Amino acids: CASSQATQGAGYNEQFF.

The V call is TRBV5-1, the J call TRBJ2-3; D gene uncertain. The CDR3 loop spans 13 amino acids. Trimming left V 0 bases short and J 6 bases short, with 8 bases between. Germline V CDR1 and CDR2: SGHRS, YFSETQ. The chain's CDR3 is CASSLGPGDTQYF. For the CDR3, the DNA is TGCGCCAGCAGCTTGGGACCGGGCGATACGCAGTATTTT.

The rearrangement uses TRBV7-2 and TRBJ2-7, with D unresolved. V gave up 0 bases and J gave up 2 bases, with 11 bases separating them. CDR1 SGHTA and CDR2 FQGNSA come from the germline V gene. The CDR3 covers 15 residues. In nucleotides, the CDR3 is TGTGCCAGCAGCTTAGCGAGTGGCAGGACCTACGAGCAGTACTTC. Translation: CASSLASGRTYEQYF.

The genes are TRBV30 and TRBJ1-2; a weak D match, TRBD1 (6 bases). V was pared by 0 bases and J by 10 bases, with 18 bases between. The V gene's germline CDR1 is GTSNPN and CDR2 SVGIG (reference sequence). The CDR3 sequence is 14 residues long. CDR3 sequence reads: CAWSVLGEGGDYTF. CDR3 bases: TGTGCCTGGAGTGTACTGGGCGAAGGGGGGGACTACACCTTC.

This clone is a singleton in its sample. The chain combines TRBV10-2 with TRBJ2-1; perhaps TRBD2 as D (7 bases). Germline CDR1 and CDR2: WSHSY and SAAADI. The germline V and J ends were trimmed by 8 bases and 8 bases, with 16 bases remaining between them. The CDR3 covers 13 residues. CDR3 protein: CASSSWGGHEQFF. The CDR3 region has the DNA TGCGCCAGCTCATCGTGGGGGGGGCATGAGCAGTTCTTC.

The J gene is TRBJ1-2, the V gene TRBV18; D gene uncertain. V gave up 1 base and J gave up 1 base, with 16 bases separating them. The germline V gene encodes CDR1 KGHSH and CDR2 LQKENI. The CDR3 spans 17 residues. CDR3: CASSPQVGPGNNYGYTF. Written as DNA, the CDR3 is TGTGCCAGCTCACCACAAGTCGGTCCGGGCAATAACTATGGCTACACCTTC.

The CDR3 nucleotides read TGTGCCAGCAGCCCCTCAGTGATACAGGGGGCCGAAAACACTGAAGCTTTCTTT. Its translation: CASSPSVIQGAENTEAFF. The rearrangement joins TRBV7-9 to TRBJ1-1; 9 bases match TRBD1. This CDR3 region has 18 residues. V was pared by 5 bases and J by 2 bases, with 15 bases of the junction left unmatched. Germline CDR1 reads SEHNR; CDR2 reads FQNEAQ (reference sequence). The variable domain in full, completed from reference TRBV7-9 and TRBJ1-1, reads DTGVSQNPRHKITKRGQNVTFRCDPISEHNRLYWYRQTLGQGPEFLTYFQNEAQLEKSRLLSDRFSAERPKGSFSTLEIQRTEQGDSAMYLCASSPSVIQGAENTEAFFGQGTRLTVV.

Concerning this clone itself: Other DNA sequences of this sample code for an identical CDR3. This chain uses TRBV10-2 with TRBJ1-5, with D maybe TRBD1 (5 bases). Germline V gene sequence: CDR1 WSHSY, CDR2 SAAADI. V was clipped by 0 bases and J by 6 bases, with 9 bases between them. There are 14 residues in the CDR3. The DNA of the CDR3 is TGCGCCAGCAGTGAGTCGGGGGTCGGTCAGCCCCAGCATTTT. Translation: CASSESGVGQPQHF.

This chain connects TRBV6-1 to TRBJ1-5; perhaps TRBD1 as D (6 bases). This CDR3 contains 15 residues. From germline, CDR1 is MNHNS and CDR2 SASEGT. Trimming stripped 7 bases from V and 1 base from J, with 14 bases between. CDR3 in amino acids: CASTRLDRSNQPQHF. In DNA, the CDR3 is TGTGCCAGCACCCGCTTAGACAGGAGCAATCAGCCCCAGCATTTT.

This chain connects TRBV30 to TRBJ1-1; the D gene is possibly TRBD1 (5 bases). V was clipped by 6 bases and J by 11 bases, with 16 bases between them. This CDR3 has 11 amino acids. CDR1 and CDR2 (germline): GTSNPN, SVGIG (reference sequence). The CDR3 here is CACRTPGWAFF. CDR3 nucleotides: TGTGCCTGTCGTACCCCAGGGTGGGCTTTCTTT. Combining the CDR3 with reference TRBV30 and TRBJ1-1 gives the whole variable domain SQTIHQWPATLVQPVGSPLSLECTVEGTSNPNLYWYRQAAGRGLQLLFYSVGIGQISSEVPQNLSASRPQDRQFILSSKKLLLSDSGFYLCACRTPGWAFFGQGTRLTVV.